This TCR beta chain was documented in a study of identical twins. A word on this clonotype: This may be a read error, as it is one base from a much larger clone.

Addition of a universal primer site occurred through template switching, and cDNA carried unique molecular identifiers. TCRdb called the 5' RACE reads again in MiXCR, with one record for every CDR3 protein. The data contain 650,000 to 800,000 distinct CDR3 sequences, around 8.6% of them seen just once; the ten biggest clones take up 0.8% to 1%. Germline V gene lookup returns CDR1 LGHNA and CDR2 YNFKEQ. The CDR3 totals 14 residues. These data are also associated with another study on yellow fever vaccine responses in identical twins.

The TCR sequence derives from a young woman in good health. This rearrangement joins TRBV4-2 to TRBJ2-3; 7 nucleotides align to TRBD1. Sequenced input: PBMCs. CDR3 residues: CASSQDRFTDTRYF. The CDR3, as DNA: TGTGCCAGCAGCCAGGACAGGTTCACAGATACGCGGTATTTT.